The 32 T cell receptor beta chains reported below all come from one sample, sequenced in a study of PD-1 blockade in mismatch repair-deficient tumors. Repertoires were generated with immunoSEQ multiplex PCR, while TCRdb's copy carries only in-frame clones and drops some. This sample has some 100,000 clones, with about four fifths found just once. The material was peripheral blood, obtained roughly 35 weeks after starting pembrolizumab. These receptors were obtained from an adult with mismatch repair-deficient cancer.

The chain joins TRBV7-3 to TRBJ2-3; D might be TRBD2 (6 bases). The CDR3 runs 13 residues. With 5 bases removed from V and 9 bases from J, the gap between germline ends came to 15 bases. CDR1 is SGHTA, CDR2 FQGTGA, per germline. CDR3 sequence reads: CASSQTSGPTQYF. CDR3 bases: TGTGCCAGCAGCCAGACTAGTGGCCCAACGCAGTATTTT. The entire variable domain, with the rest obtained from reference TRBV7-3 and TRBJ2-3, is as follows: GAGVSQTPSNKVTEKGKYVELRCDPISGHTALYWYRQSLGQGPEFLIYFQGTGAADDSGLPNDRFFAVRPEGSVSTLKIQRTERGDSAVYLCASSQTSGPTQYFGPGTRLTVL.

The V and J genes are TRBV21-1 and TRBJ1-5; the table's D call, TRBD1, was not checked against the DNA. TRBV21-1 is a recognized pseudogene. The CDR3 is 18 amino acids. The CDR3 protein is CASSKEEPGWMSNQPQHF. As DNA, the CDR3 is TGTGCCAGCAGCAAAGAGGAGCCAGGGTGGATGAGCAATCAGCCCCAGCATTTT.

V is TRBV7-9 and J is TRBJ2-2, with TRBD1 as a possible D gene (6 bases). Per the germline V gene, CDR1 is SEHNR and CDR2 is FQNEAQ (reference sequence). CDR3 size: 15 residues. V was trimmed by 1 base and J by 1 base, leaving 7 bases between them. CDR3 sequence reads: CASSLVQGNTGELFF. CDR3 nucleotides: TGTGCCAGCAGCTTAGTACAGGGGAACACCGGGGAGCTGTTTTTT.

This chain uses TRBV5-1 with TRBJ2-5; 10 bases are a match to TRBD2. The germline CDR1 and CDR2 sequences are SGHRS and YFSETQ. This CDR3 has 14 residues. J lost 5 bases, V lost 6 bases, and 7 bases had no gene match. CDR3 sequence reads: CASTIAGGWETQYF. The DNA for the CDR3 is TGCGCCAGCACCATAGCGGGAGGATGGGAGACCCAGTACTTC.

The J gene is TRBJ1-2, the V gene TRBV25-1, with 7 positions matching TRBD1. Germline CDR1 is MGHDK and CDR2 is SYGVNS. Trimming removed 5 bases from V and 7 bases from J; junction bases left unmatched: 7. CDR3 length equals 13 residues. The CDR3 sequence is CASSSQGGGGYTF. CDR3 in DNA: TGTGCCAGCAGTAGTCAGGGGGGAGGTGGCTACACCTTC.

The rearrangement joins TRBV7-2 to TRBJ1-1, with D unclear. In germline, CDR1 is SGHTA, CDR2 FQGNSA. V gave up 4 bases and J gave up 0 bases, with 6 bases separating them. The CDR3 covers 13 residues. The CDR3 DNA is TGTGCCAGCAGCTCGTTCATGAACACTGAAGCTTTCTTT. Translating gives CASSSFMNTEAFF.

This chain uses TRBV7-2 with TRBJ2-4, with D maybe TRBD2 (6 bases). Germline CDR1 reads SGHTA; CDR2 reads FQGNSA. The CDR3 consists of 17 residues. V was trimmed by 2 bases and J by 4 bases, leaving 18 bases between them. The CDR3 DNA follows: TGTGCCAGCAGCTTAAGCGGGCCTGGGCGGGGAAAAAACATTCAGTACTTC. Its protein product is CASSLSGPGRGKNIQYF.

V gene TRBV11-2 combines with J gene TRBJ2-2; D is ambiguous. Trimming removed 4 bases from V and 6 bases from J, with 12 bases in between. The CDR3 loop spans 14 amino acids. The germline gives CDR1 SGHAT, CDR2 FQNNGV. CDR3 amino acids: CASSWAHGAGELFF. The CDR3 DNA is TGTGCCAGCAGCTGGGCGCATGGGGCCGGGGAGCTGTTTTTT.

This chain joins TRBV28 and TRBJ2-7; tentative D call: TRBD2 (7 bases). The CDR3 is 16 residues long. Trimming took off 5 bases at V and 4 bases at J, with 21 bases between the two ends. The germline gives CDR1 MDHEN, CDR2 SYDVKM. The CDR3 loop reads CASSPPGGPGGYEQYF. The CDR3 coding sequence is TGTGCCAGCAGTCCCCCCGGGGGGCCGGGAGGATACGAGCAGTACTTC.

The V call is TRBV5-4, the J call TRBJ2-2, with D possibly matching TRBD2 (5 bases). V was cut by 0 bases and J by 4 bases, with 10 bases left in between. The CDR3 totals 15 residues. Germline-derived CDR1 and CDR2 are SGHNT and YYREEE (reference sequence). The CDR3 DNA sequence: TGTGCCAGCAGCTTGGACGGGAAGGGCACCGGGGAGCTGTTTTTT. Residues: CASSLDGKGTGELFF.

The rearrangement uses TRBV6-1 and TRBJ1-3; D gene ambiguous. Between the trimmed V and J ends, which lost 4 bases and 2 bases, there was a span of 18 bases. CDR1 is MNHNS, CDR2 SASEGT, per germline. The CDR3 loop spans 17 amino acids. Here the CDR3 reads CASSAEATRGAGNTIYF. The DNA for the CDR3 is TGTGCCAGCAGTGCGGAGGCCACCCGGGGAGCTGGAAACACCATATATTTT.

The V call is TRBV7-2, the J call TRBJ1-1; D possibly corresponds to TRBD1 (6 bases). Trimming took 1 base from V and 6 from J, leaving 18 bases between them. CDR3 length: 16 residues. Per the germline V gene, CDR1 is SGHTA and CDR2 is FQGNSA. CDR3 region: CASSLVVRWEGAEAFF. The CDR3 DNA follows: TGTGCCAGCAGCTTAGTTGTGCGTTGGGAGGGGGCTGAAGCTTTCTTT.

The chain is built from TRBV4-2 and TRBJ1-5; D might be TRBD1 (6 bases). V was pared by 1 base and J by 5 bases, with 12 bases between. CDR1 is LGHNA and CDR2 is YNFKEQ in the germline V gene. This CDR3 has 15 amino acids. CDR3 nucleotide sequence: TGTGCCAGCAGCCAAGCCTTGACAGGTTATCAGCCCCAGCATTTT. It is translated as CASSQALTGYQPQHF.

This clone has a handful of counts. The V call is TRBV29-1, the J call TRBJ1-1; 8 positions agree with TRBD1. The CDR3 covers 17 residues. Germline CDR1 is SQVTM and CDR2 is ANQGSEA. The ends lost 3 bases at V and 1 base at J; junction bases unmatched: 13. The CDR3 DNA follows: TGCAGCGTTGACGCCCCTTGGACAGGGAGGGAGAACACTGAAGCTTTCTTT. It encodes CSVDAPWTGRENTEAFF.

CDR3 in DNA: TGCGCCAGCAGCTCGGGACTAGCGGGAGATTGGGGAGATACGCAGTATTTT. Translated: CASSSGLAGDWGDTQYF. The gene calls are TRBV5-1 and TRBJ2-3; TRBD2 agrees at 14 bases. V shed 3 bases, J shed 5 bases, and the junction held 8 bases outside the gene matches. The CDR3 is made up of 17 amino acids. The germline gives CDR1 SGHRS, CDR2 YFSETQ. The full variable domain, its missing parts supplied by reference TRBV5-1 and TRBJ2-3, is KAGVTQTPRYLIKTRGQQVTLSCSPISGHRSVSWYQQTPGQGLQFLFEYFSETQRNKGNFPGRFSGRQFSNSRSEMNVSTLELGDSALYLCASSSGLAGDWGDTQYFGPGTRLTVL.

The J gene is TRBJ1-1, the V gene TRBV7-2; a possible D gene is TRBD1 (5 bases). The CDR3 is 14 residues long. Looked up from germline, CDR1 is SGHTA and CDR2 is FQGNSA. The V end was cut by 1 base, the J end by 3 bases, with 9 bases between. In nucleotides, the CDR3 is TGTGCCAGCAGCTTAGGGGGCGGAGACACTGAAGCTTTCTTT. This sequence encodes CASSLGGGDTEAFF.

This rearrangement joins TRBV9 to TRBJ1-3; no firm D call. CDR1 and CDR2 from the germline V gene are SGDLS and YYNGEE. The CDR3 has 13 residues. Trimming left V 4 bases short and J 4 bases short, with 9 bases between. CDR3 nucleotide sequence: TGTGCCAGCAGCTCTTTGGGCGGAAACACCATATATTTT. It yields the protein CASSSLGGNTIYF.

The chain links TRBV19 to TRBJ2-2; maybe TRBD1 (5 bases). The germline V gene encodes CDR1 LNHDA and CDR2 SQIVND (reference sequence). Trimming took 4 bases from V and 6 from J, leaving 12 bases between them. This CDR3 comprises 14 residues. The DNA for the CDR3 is TGTGCCAGTAGTAAAGGGGTACAGGCCGGGGAGCTGTTTTTT. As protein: CASSKGVQAGELFF.

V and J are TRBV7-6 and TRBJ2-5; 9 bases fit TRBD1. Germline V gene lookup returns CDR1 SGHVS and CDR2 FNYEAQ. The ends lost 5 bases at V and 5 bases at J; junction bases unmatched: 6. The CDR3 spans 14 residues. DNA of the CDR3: TGTGCCAGCAGCACCCGACAGGGGGTGGAGACCCAGTACTTC. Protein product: CASSTRQGVETQYF.

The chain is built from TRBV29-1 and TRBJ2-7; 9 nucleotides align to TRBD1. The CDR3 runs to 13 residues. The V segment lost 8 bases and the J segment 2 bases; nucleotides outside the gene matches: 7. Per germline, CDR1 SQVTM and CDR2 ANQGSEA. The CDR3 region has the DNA TGCAGCACAGGACAGGGGACCCCCTACGAGCAGTACTTC. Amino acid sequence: CSTGQGTPYEQYF.

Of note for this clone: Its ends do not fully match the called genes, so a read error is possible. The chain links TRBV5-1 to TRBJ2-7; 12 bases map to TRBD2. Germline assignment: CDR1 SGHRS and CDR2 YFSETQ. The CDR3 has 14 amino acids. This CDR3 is CASSFGTSGYEQYF. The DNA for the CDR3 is TGTGCCAGCAGCTTCGGGACTAGCGGGTACGAGCAGTACTTC.

For the CDR3, the DNA is TGTGCCAGCAGCCCCGGGGGTGGCGTTGAAAAACTGTTTTTT. Translation gives CASSPGGGVEKLFF. The chain couples TRBV7-9 to TRBJ1-4; D is possibly TRBD1 (5 bases). Per the germline V gene, CDR1 is SEHNR and CDR2 is FQNEAQ (reference sequence). The CDR3 is 14 residues long. V was pared by 5 bases and J by 7 bases, with 14 bases between.

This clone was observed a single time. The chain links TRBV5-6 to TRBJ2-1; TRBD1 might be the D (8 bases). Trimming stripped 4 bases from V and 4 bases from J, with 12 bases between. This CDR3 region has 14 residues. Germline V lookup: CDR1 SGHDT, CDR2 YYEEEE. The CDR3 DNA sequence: TGTGCCAGCAGCCTACAGGGGGGGTACAATGAGCAGTTCTTC. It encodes CASSLQGGYNEQFF.

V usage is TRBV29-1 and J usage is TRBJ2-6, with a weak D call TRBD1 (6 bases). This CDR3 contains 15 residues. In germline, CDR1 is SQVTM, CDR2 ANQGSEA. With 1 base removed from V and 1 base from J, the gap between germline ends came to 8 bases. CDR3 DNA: TGCAGCGTTGAAGGACAGGCTTCTGGGGCCAACGTCCTGACTTTC. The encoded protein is CSVEGQASGANVLTF. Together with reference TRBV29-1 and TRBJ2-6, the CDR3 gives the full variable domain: SAVISQKPSRDICQRGTSLTIQCQVDSQVTMMFWYRQQPGQSLTLIATANQGSEATYESGFVIDKFPISRPNLTFSTLTVSNMSPEDSSIYLCSVEGQASGANVLTFGAGSRLTVL.

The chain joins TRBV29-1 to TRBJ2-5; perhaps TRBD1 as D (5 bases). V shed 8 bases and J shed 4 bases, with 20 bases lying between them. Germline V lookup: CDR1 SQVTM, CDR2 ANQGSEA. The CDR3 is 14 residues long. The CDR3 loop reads CSLLPGYGGETQYF. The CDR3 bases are TGCAGCTTACTCCCAGGGTACGGCGGAGAGACCCAGTACTTC.

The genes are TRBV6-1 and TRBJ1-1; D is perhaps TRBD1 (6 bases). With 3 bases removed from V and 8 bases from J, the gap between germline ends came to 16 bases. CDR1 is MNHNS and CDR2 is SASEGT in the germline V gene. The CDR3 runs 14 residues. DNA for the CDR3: TGTGCCAGCAGTGACGGACAGTTTATCGTGGAAGCTTTCTTT. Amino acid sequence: CASSDGQFIVEAFF.

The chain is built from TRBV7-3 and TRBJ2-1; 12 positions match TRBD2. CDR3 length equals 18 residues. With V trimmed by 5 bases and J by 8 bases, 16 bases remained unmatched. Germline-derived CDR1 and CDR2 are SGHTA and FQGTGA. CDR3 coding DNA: TGTGCCAGCAGCCCCACGCCCGCCGGGCCTAGCGGGAGGGATGAGCAGTTCTTC. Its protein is CASSPTPAGPSGRDEQFF.

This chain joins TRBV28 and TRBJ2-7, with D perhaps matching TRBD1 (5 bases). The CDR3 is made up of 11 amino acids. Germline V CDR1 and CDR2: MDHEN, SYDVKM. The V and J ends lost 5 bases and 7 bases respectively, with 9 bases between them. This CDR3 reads CASSTRVEQYF. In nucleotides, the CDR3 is TGTGCCAGCAGTACCAGGGTTGAGCAGTACTTC.

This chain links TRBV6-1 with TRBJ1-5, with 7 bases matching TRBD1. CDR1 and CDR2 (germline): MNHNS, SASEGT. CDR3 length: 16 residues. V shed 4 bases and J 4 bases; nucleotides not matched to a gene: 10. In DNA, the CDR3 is TGTGCCAGCAGTGGATTAACAGGGGCGCGGAATCAGCCCCAGCATTTT. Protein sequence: CASSGLTGARNQPQHF.

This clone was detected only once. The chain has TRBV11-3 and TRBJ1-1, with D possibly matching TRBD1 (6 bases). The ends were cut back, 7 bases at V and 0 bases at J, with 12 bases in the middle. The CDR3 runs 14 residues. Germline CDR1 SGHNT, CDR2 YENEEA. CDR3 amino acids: CASTRTEMNTEAFF. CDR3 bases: TGTGCCAGCACCCGGACAGAGATGAACACTGAAGCTTTCTTT.

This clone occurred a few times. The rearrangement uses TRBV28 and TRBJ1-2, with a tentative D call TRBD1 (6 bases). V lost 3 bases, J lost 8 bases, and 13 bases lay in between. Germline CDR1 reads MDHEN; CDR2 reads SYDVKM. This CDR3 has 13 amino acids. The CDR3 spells CASSFTGFGGYTF. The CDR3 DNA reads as TGTGCCAGCAGTTTTACAGGGTTCGGCGGCTACACCTTC.

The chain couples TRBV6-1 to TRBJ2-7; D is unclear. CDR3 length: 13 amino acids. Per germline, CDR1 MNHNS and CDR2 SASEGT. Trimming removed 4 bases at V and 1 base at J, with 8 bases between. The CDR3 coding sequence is TGTGCCAGCAGTGGTGCGGCTTCCTACGAGCAGTACTTC. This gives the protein CASSGAASYEQYF.